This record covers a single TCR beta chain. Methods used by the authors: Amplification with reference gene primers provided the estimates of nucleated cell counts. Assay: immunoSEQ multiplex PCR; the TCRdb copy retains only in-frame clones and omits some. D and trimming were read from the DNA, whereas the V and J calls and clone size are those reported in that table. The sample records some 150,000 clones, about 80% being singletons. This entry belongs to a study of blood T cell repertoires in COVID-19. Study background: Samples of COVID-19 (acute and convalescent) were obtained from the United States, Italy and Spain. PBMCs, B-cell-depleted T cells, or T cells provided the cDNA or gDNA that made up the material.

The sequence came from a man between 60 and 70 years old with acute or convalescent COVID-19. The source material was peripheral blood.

This CDR3 reads CASRDAQRGNFSPLHF. CDR3 bases: TGTGCCAGCAGGGACGCCCAGAGGGGGAATTTTTCACCCCTCCACTTT. The rearrangement uses TRBV27 and TRBJ1-6, with TRBD1 as a possible D gene (6 bases). Germline lookup yields CDR1 MNHEY and CDR2 SMNVEV (reference sequence). The CDR3 spans 16 residues. The V gene lost 6 bases and the J gene lost 9 bases, with 21 bases spanning the gap.